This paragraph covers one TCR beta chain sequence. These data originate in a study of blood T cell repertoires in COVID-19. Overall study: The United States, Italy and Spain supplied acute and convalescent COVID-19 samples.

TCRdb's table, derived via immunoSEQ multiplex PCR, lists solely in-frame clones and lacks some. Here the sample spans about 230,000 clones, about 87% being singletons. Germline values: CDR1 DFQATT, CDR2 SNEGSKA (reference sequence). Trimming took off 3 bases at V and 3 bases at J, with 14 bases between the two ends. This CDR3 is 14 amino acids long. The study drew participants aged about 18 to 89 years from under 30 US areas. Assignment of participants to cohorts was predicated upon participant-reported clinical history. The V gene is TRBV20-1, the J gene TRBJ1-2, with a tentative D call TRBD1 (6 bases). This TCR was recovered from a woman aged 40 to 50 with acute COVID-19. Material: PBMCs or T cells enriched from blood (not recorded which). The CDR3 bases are TGCAGTGCTAGTATGCAGGGGAGAGACTATGGCTACACCTTC. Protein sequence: CSASMQGRDYGYTF.